This T cell receptor beta chain derives from a study of T cell repertoires in cytomegalovirus infection (dated by TCRdb to about 2019). For the study in its entirety: Peptide stimulations targeted recently identified HLA-C-restricted CMV epitopes, whose presentation resists viral immunomodulation, together with well-studied HLA-B-restricted epitopes. Donor HLA type was relevant to the analysis, because carriage of CMV infection together with the matching HLA type was indicated by public TCR beta signatures. What the study reported, not specific to this receptor: In both this cohort and an independent roughly 400-donor cohort, the cumulative frequency of public TCR beta family members distinguished carriers of CMV infection plus the relevant HLA type. In the ex vivo response, HLA-C-restricted CMV-specific TCR beta clonotypes were dominant, and in two of eight donors the single most frequent clonotype came from this HLA-C-restricted group.

V was cut back by 6 bases and J by 5 bases, leaving a gap of 10 bases between them. CDR1 and CDR2, looked up from the germline V gene, are MGHDK and SYGVNS. The CDR3 numbers 12 residues from cysteine through phenylalanine. Of all the DNA, just the CDR3 is kept, 36 bases in frame from base 1. Interpreted using the paper, the treatment or condition label stands for: in vitro stimulation with specific CMV peptide epitopes to enrich CMV-specific T cells. In the case of this clonotype: Its recognized antigen is unknown. Qualities for individual bases were not recorded, and no much larger clone is one base off.

Sequencing used an Illumina HiSeq 1500. Using fastp at Q25 and MiXCR, TCRdb reprocessed the public reads and kept productive beta chains. One record per CDR3 amino acid sequence lists the most common genes and DNA. The sample contains some 940,000 distinct CDR3 sequences, approximately 31% of them found a single time. The top ten hold 13% of the sample. Source: cultured CD8+ T cells from PBMCs, taken from culture after CMV antigen stimulation. The sequence is built from TRBV25-1 and TRBJ2-5; the D gene is possibly TRBD1 or TRBD2, each agreeing over 5 bases. This receptor was obtained from a human donor in good health (CMV status not recorded). Some clones in this sample may be carry-over from other donors' samples. The sequenced DNA: TGTGCCAGCAGACTCGGGGCGGAGACCCAGTACTTC. Translated, it reads CASRLGAETQYF.